The 7 T cell receptor beta chains presented below share a single source sample, sequenced in a study of T cell responses to AZD1222 COVID-19 vaccine. Clones were read by immunoSEQ multiplex PCR, and TCRdb kept only the in-frame ones, dropping some. The sample lists roughly 70,000 clones; 88% were seen once. This material consisted of peripheral blood, taken 28 days after the second dose of the MenACWY control vaccine. The receptor source for this set is an adult who received the MenACWY meningococcal vaccine as a control.

The rearrangement uses TRBV10-3 and TRBJ1-6, with a tentative D call TRBD1 (5 bases). The CDR3 covers 13 residues. Trimming stripped 6 bases from V and 10 bases from J, with 13 bases between. CDR1 and CDR2 from the germline V gene are ENHRY and SYGVKD. Written as DNA, the CDR3 is TGTGCCATCAGAGGGACGGTGGAGTCACCCCTCCACTTT. This encodes CAIRGTVESPLHF.

The chain links TRBV5-1 to TRBJ2-1, with 9 bases matching TRBD2. CDR3 size: 15 residues. Germline loops: CDR1 SGHRS, CDR2 YFSETQ. V lost 4 bases, J lost 10 bases, and 12 bases stayed unmatched. The CDR3 loop is CASSALAGRGREQFF. In nucleotides, the CDR3 is TGCGCCAGCAGCGCTCTAGCGGGGAGAGGTCGAGAGCAGTTCTTC.

The sample holds one count of this clone. The gene calls are TRBV5-8 and TRBJ1-5; 7 bases agree with TRBD1. CDR1 and CDR2 (germline): SGHTS, YDEGEE. Trimming removed 0 bases from V and 3 bases from J; junction bases left unmatched: 3. The CDR3 totals 15 residues. The CDR3 coding sequence is TGTGCCAGCAGCTTGGACAGGGGAAACAATCAGCCCCAGCATTTT. Translation gives CASSLDRGNNQPQHF.

V usage is TRBV12-3 or TRBV12-4 and J usage is TRBJ1-1; no firm D call. V lost 5 bases and J 4 bases, leaving 11 bases between the germline ends. This CDR3 is 13 amino acids long. This CDR3 is CASSPNTGTEAFF. In DNA, the CDR3 is TGTGCCAGCAGTCCCAACACGGGCACTGAAGCTTTCTTT.

The V and J genes are TRBV2 and TRBJ2-1, with TRBD2 as a possible D gene (6 bases). Germline CDR1 and CDR2: SNHLY and FYNNEI. This CDR3 is 14 amino acids long. V gave up 7 bases and J gave up 0 bases, with 10 bases separating them. The CDR3 DNA reads as TGTGCCAGCACGGGGGAGCGCTCCTACAATGAGCAGTTCTTC. Protein: CASTGERSYNEQFF.

This clone is a singleton in its sample. The genes are TRBV14 and TRBJ2-3; tentatively, D is TRBD1 (5 bases). Germline-derived CDR1 and CDR2 are SGHDN and FVKESK. This CDR3 has 16 residues. V shed 1 base and J shed 4 bases, with 15 bases lying between them. The CDR3 region is CASSQVGPSWPDTQYF. As DNA, the CDR3 is TGTGCCAGCAGCCAAGTGGGGCCGAGTTGGCCAGATACGCAGTATTTT.

V usage is TRBV6-6 and J usage is TRBJ1-5; no clear D gene. Germline V gene sequence: CDR1 MNHNY, CDR2 SVGAGI (reference sequence). The ends were cut back, 7 bases at V and 0 bases at J, with 10 bases in the middle. The CDR3 runs 14 residues. CDR3 region: CASINSPSNQPQHF. In DNA form, the CDR3 reads TGTGCCAGCATTAACAGCCCTAGCAATCAGCCCCAGCATTTT.